These 3 T cell receptor beta chains originate from one sample sequenced in a study of T-cell reconstitution after alpha-beta-depleted transplantation in children. Unique molecular identifiers were incorporated when the TCRbeta library was constructed. In TCRdb, the PCR reads were re-called with MiXCR into one record per CDR3 protein. The table lists over 400,000 distinct CDR3 sequences, around two fifths of them singletons. Source: PBMCs, taken before TCRalphabeta/CD19-depleted stem cell transplant. These receptors all come from a girl aged 2 to 10 with aplastic anemia, due to receive a stem cell transplant.

This clonotype was counted ten times or more. The chain carries TRBV20-1 and TRBJ2-5; D gene uncertain. The CDR3 totals 16 residues. Looked up from germline, CDR1 is DFQATT and CDR2 is SNEGSKA (reference sequence). V lost 3 bases and J 5 bases, leaving 22 bases between the germline ends. The CDR3 nucleotides are TGCAGTGCTAGTTCCGGCCTTGAAGTGAATCTGGAGACCCAGTACTTC. It is translated as CSASSGLEVNLETQYF.

This clonotype was recorded many times. The chain combines TRBV19 with TRBJ1-1; D perhaps matches TRBD1 (5 bases). Between the trimmed V and J ends, which lost 5 bases and 1 base, there was a span of 14 bases. This CDR3 spans 15 amino acids. Germline V CDR1 and CDR2: LNHDA, SQIVND (reference sequence). Here the CDR3 DNA reads TGTGCCAGTAGTCGGCGAGGCGGGGCGAACACTGAAGCTTTCTTT. This translates into CASSRRGGANTEAFF. Drawing the rest from reference TRBV19 and TRBJ1-1, the complete variable domain is DGGITQSPKYLFRKEGQNVTLSCEQNLNHDAMYWYRQDPGQGLRLIYYSQIVNDFQKGDIAEGYSVSREKKESFPLTVTSAQKNPTAFYLCASSRRGGANTEAFFGQGTRLTVV.

This clonotype has a handful of counts. V is TRBV7-3 and J is TRBJ2-2; D is undetermined. Germline CDR1 reads SGHTA; CDR2 reads FQGTGA. This CDR3 is built from 12 residues. Trimming cost V 4 bases and J 7 bases, with 7 bases left between them. DNA of the CDR3: TGTGCCAGCAGCTCCCCCGACGGGGAGCTGTTTTTT. It codes for CASSSPDGELFF.